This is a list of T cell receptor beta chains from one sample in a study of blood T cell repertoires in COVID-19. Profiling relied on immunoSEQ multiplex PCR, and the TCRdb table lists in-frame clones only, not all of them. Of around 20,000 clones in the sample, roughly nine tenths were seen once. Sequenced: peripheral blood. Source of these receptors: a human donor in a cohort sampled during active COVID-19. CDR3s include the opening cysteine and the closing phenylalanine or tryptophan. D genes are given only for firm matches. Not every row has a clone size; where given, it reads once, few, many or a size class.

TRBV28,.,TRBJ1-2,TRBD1,CASSATSTGGEGYTF,TGTGCCAGCAGTGCCACCTCAACAGGGGGGGAAGGCTACACCTTC
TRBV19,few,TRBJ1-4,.,CASSIRDNDEKLFF,TGTGCCAGTAGTATCCGGGACAACGATGAAAAACTGTTTTTT
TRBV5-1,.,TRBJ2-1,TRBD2,CASSPILAAHYHEQFF,TGCGCCAGCAGCCCCATACTAGCGGCGCATTACCATGAGCAGTTCTTC
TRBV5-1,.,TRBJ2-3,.,CASSTAGDTQYF,TGCGCCAGCAGCACAGCAGGTGATACGCAGTATTTT
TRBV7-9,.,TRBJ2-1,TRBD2,CASSPYLRENLDEQFF,TGTGCCAGCAGCCCCTATTTGCGGGAGAACCTCGATGAGCAGTTCTTC
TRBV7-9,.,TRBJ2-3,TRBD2,CASSLAQRESDTQYF,TGTGCCAGCAGCTTAGCCCAGCGGGAGTCAGATACGCAGTATTTT
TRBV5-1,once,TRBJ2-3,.,CASSLQQVSTDTQYF,TGCGCCAGCAGCTTGCAACAGGTTAGCACAGATACGCAGTATTTT
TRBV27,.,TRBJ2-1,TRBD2,CASGRGSGANEQFF,TGTGCCAGCGGGCGGGGGAGTGGCGCCAATGAGCAGTTCTTC
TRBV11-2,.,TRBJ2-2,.,CASSLVETTGELFF,TGTGCCAGCAGCTTAGTAGAAACTACCGGGGAGCTGTTTTTT
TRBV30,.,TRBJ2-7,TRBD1,CAWSRGQNYEQYF,TGTGCCTGGAGTCGGGGACAGAACTACGAGCAGTACTTC
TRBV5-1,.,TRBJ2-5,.,CASSLTAGSETQYF,TGCGCCAGCAGCTTGACAGCGGGCAGCGAGACCCAGTACTTC
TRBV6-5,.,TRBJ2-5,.,CASRGLSASQETQYF,TGTGCCAGCAGGGGGCTGAGTGCGTCACAAGAGACCCAGTACTTC
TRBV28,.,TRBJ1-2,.,CASSLGGPPANYGYTF,TGTGCCAGCAGTTTAGGAGGGCCCCCCGCTAACTATGGCTACACCTTC
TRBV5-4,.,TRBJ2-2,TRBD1,CASSLAAGQVPTGELFF,TGTGCCAGCAGCTTGGCCGCTGGACAGGTACCGACGGGGGAGCTGTTTTTT
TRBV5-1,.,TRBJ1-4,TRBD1,CASSLGQGVPEKLFF,TGCGCCAGCAGCCTTGGACAGGGGGTTCCTGAAAAACTGTTTTTT
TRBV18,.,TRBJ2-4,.,CASSPNGGDNIQYF,TGTGCCAGCTCACCCAACGGGGGAGACAACATTCAGTACTTC
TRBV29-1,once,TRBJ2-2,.,CSVGQVNTGELFF,TGCAGCGTTGGGCAGGTTAACACCGGGGAGCTGTTTTTT
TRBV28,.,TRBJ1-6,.,CASSKPGVSYNSPLHF,TGTGCCAGCAGTAAACCGGGGGTATCCTATAATTCACCCCTCCACTTT
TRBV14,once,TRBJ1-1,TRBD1,CASSPRGRGDTEAFF,TGTGCCAGCAGCCCAAGGGGGCGCGGGGACACTGAAGCTTTCTTT
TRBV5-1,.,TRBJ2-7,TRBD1,CASSLGGQGVYEQYF,TGCGCCAGCAGCTTGGGAGGACAGGGGGTCTACGAGCAGTACTTC
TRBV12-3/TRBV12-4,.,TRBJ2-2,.,CASRRLVIGELFF,TGTGCCAGCAGGAGACTGGTAATCGGGGAGCTGTTTTTT
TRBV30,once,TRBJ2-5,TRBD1,CAWSPGQGHLQETQYF,TGTGCCTGGAGTCCAGGACAGGGCCATCTACAAGAGACCCAGTACTTC
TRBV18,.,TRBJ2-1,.,CASSPAGYSYNEQFF,TGTGCCAGCTCCCCCGCAGGGTACTCCTACAATGAGCAGTTCTTC
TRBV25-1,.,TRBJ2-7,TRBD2,CASSHEREGLSVYEQYF,TGTGCCAGCAGTCATGAGCGGGAGGGCCTATCCGTCTACGAGCAGTACTTC
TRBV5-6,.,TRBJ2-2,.,CASSFRDWNTGELFF,TGTGCCAGCAGCTTTAGGGACTGGAACACCGGGGAGCTGTTTTTT
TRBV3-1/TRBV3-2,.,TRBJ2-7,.,CASSSGWGEQYF,TGTGCCAGCAGCTCGGGGTGGGGTGAGCAGTACTTC
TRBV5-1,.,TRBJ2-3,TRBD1,CASDRDSGDTQYF,TGCGCCAGCGACAGGGATTCCGGCGATACGCAGTATTTT
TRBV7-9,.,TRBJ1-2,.,CASSLETERLYYGYTF,TGTGCCAGCAGCTTAGAGACGGAGAGGTTGTACTATGGCTACACCTTC
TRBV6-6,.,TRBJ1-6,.,CASSYSEGMSPLHF,TGTGCCAGCAGTTACTCGGAGGGGATGTCACCCCTCCACTTT
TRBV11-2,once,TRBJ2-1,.,CASSLDREAYNEQFF,TGTGCCAGCAGCTTAGACAGGGAGGCCTACAATGAGCAGTTCTTC
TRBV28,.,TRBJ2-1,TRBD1,CASTRDRVINEQFF,TGTGCCAGTACCCGGGACAGGGTAATCAATGAGCAGTTCTTC
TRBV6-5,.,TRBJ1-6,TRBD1,CASRTDRGVDSPLHF,TGTGCCAGCAGGACGGACAGGGGCGTTGATTCACCCCTCCACTTT
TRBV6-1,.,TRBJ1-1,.,CASSEKRTLGAFF,TGTGCCAGCAGTGAAAAGCGGACCCTGGGGGCTTTCTTT
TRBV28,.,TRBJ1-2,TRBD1,CASSRPAGTGATEYYGYTF,TGTGCCAGCAGTCGCCCCGCCGGGACAGGGGCCACCGAGTACTATGGCTACACCTTC
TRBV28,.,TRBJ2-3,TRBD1,CASSLSVGQGTDTQYF,TGTGCCAGCAGTTTATCCGTAGGACAGGGCACAGATACGCAGTATTTT
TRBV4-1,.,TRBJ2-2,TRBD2,CASSQDSASGRHIPTGELFF,TGCGCCAGCAGCCAAGATTCGGCTAGCGGGAGGCACATACCCACCGGGGAGCTGTTTTTT
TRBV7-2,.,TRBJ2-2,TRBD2,CASSLVTSPPVGELFF,TGTGCCAGCAGCTTAGTGACTAGCCCTCCTGTCGGGGAGCTGTTTTTT
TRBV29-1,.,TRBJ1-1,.,CSVSDSNTEAFF,TGCAGCGTGTCGGACAGTAACACTGAAGCTTTCTTT
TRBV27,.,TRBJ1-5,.,CASSPSEHQPQHF,TGTGCCAGCAGTCCCTCCGAGCATCAGCCCCAGCATTTT
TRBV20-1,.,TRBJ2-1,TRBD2,CSASSGRDYNEQFF,TGCAGTGCTAGTAGCGGGAGGGACTACAATGAGCAGTTCTTC
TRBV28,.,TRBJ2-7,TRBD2,CASSLSTSGRSYEQYF,TGTGCCAGCAGTTTAAGTACTAGCGGGAGGTCCTACGAGCAGTACTTC
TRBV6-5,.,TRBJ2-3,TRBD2,CASSFTVSGGDTQYF,TGTGCCAGCAGTTTCACAGTCAGCGGGGGAGATACGCAGTATTTT
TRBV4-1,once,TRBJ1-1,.,CASSLGDRSTEAFF,TGCGCCAGCAGTCTGGGAGATAGGAGCACTGAAGCTTTCTTT
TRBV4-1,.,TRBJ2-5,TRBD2,CASSLGRAEETQYF,TGCGCCAGCAGCCTCGGGAGGGCGGAAGAGACCCAGTACTTC
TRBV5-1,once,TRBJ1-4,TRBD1,CASSSGQGTEKLFF,TGCGCCAGCAGCTCGGGACAGGGGACGGAAAAACTGTTTTTT
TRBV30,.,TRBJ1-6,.,CAWTGSSYNSPLHF,TGTGCCTGGACGGGGAGCTCCTATAATTCACCCCTCCACTTT
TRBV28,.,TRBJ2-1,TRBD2,CASSPLAAGVTYNEQFF,TGTGCCAGCAGCCCATTAGCAGCGGGAGTCACCTACAATGAGCAGTTCTTC
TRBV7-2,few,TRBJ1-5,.,CASSLRRGQPQHF,TGTGCCAGCAGCTTAAGGAGGGGTCAGCCCCAGCATTTT
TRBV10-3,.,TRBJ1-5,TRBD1,CAISEPRTGSNQPQHF,TGTGCCATCAGTGAACCGCGGACAGGGAGCAATCAGCCCCAGCATTTT
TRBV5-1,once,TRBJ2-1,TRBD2,CASSLTLAYNEQFF,TGCGCCAGCAGCTTGACACTAGCGTACAATGAGCAGTTCTTC
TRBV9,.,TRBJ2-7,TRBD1,CASSSETGLSYEQYF,TGTGCCAGCAGCTCAGAGACAGGGCTGTCCTACGAGCAGTACTTC